This is a list of T cell receptor beta chains from one sample in a study of T-cell reconstitution after alpha-beta-depleted transplantation in children. MiXCR, applied by TCRdb to the PCR reads, yields one record per CDR3 protein. The data hold some 490,000 distinct CDR3 sequences, with around 12% observed a single time. The starting material was PBMCs from the stem cell graft donor, obtained from the stem cell graft. These receptors were obtained from a human donor who donated a stem cell graft to a child with combined immunodeficiency. The CDR3 runs from the conserved cysteine through the conserved F or W. The D gene is left open where the match is weak. Clone sizes are given selectively: once, few, many, or a class where the clone is expanded.

J gene | V gene | D gene | clone size | CDR3 length | CDR3 protein | CDR3 DNA
TRBJ2-2 | TRBV28 | . | many | 16 | CASSLWGDLNTGELFF | TGTGCCAGCAGTTTATGGGGGGATTTGAACACCGGGGAGCTGTTTTTT
TRBJ2-7 | TRBV20-1 | TRBD2 | . | 13 | CSAKRETPYEQYF | TGCAGTGCTAAGCGGGAAACCCCCTACGAGCAGTACTTC
TRBJ2-2 | TRBV11-2 | . | . | 16 | CASSLYRRANTGELFF | TGTGCCAGCAGCTTATACAGGAGAGCGAACACCGGGGAGCTGTTTTTT
TRBJ2-1 | TRBV7-3 | TRBD2 | . | 16 | CASSREPSGVYNEQFF | TGTGCCAGCAGCCGCGAGCCGAGCGGGGTCTACAATGAGCAGTTCTTC
TRBJ1-1 | TRBV18 | TRBD1 | . | 15 | CASSPGRASGQRAFF | TGTGCCAGCTCACCTGGGAGGGCCTCGGGACAGAGGGCTTTCTTT
TRBJ2-2 | TRBV7-7 | . | . | 19 | CASSFSGVRVPKNTGELFF | TGTGCCAGCAGCTTTTCTGGAGTGAGAGTCCCCAAGAACACCGGGGAGCTGTTTTTT
TRBJ1-1 | TRBV20-1 | TRBD1 | . | 13 | CSADGTGNTEAFF | TGCAGTGCTGACGGGACAGGGAACACTGAAGCTTTCTTT
TRBJ2-3 | TRBV7-3 | TRBD2 | . | 15 | CASSLRGGDTDTQYF | TGTGCCAGCAGCCTAAGGGGAGGGGACACAGATACGCAGTATTTT
TRBJ1-3 | TRBV7-9 | TRBD1 | . | 17 | CASSSLADRNSGNTIYF | TGTGCCAGCAGCTCGCTGGCGGACAGGAACTCTGGAAACACCATATATTTT
TRBJ2-7 | TRBV4-3 | . | few | 15 | CASSQGWDGPYEQYF | TGCGCCAGCAGCCAAGGTTGGGACGGGCCCTACGAGCAGTACTTC
TRBJ2-5 | TRBV20-1 | . | many | 15 | CSASWDSLRGGTQYF | TGCAGTGCTAGCTGGGACAGCTTGAGGGGGGGGACCCAGTACTTC